The clone carrying this TCR beta chain occurred many times. Its antigen is not known. These data come from a study of CD8+CD57+ T cells in acquired aplastic anemia. Study details: DNA per sorted CD4+ or CD8+ sample ranged about 0.18 to 30 ug, averaging approximately 3.3 ug.

The sequenced patients had an expansion of CD8+CD57+ cells seen by flow cytometry. Findings and caveats of the study: Between patients and controls, CD8+ Simpson's diversity did not vary significantly.

For CDR3 and TCR beta VDJ profiling, genomic DNA was the template used. TCRdb analysed the reads with MiXCR anew, one entry per CDR3 protein. The profile covers hundreds of thousands of distinct CDR3 sequences, with around 30% appearing a single time and nearly 0.85% taken by the ten largest. Germline CDR1 and CDR2: SGDLS and YYNGEE. The CDR3 runs to 12 residues. V was clipped by 4 bases and J by 9 bases; unmatched bases: 4. This sequence was found in a human donor with aplastic anemia. The rearrangement joins TRBV9 to TRBJ2-4; TRBD2 matches 7 bases. Sequenced material: sorted CD4+, CD8+, or CD8+CD57+ T cells (not recorded which) from PBMCs. DNA for the CDR3: TGTGCCAGCAGCTTGAGGGAGGGCATTCAGTACTTC. This encodes CASSLREGIQYF.